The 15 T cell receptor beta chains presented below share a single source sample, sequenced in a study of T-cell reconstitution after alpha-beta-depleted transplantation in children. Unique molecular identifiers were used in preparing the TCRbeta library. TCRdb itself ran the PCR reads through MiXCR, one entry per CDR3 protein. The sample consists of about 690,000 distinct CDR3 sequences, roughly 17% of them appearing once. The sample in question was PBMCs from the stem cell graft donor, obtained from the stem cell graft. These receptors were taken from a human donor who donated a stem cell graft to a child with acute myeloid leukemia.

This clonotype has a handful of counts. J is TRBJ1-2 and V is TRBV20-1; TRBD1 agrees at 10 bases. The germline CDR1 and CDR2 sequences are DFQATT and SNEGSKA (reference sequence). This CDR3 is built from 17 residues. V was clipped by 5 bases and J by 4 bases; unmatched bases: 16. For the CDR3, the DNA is TGCAGTGCTGGACTCCAGACAGGGGGCGGAATAAGCTATGGCTACACCTTC. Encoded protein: CSAGLQTGGGISYGYTF.

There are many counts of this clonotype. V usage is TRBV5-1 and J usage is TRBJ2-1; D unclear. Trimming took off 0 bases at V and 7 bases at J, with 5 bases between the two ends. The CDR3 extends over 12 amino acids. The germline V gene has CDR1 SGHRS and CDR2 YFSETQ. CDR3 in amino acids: CASSLVMNEQFF. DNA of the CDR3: TGCGCCAGCAGCTTGGTAATGAATGAGCAGTTCTTC.

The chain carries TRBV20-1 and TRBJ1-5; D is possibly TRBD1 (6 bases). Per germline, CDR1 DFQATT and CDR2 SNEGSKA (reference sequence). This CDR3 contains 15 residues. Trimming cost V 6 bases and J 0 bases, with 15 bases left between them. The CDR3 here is CSAQRWTASNQPQHF. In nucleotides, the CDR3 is TGCAGTGCACAGAGGTGGACAGCTAGCAATCAGCCCCAGCATTTT.

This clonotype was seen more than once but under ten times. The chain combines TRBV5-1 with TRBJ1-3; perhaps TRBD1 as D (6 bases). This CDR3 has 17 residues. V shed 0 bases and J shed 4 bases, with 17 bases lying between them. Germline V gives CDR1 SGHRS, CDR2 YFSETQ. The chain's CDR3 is CASSLAGDRPSGNTIYF. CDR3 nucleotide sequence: TGCGCCAGCAGCTTGGCCGGTGACAGGCCCTCCGGAAACACCATATATTTT.

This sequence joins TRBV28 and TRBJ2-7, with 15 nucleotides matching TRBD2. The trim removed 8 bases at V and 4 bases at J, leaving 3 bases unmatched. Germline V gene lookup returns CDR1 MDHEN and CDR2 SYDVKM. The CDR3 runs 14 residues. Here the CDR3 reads CASRTSGGVYEQYF. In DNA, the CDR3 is TGTGCCAGCCGGACTAGCGGGGGGGTTTACGAGCAGTACTTC. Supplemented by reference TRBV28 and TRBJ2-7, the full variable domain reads DVKVTQSSRYLVKRTGEKVFLECVQDMDHENMFWYRQDPGLGLRLIYFSYDVKMKEKGDIPEGYSVSREKKERFSLILESASTNQTSMYLCASRTSGGVYEQYFGPGTRLTVT.

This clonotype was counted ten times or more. This chain's CDR3 is CSARGRFPYEQYF. The CDR3 nucleotides read TGCAGTGCTAGAGGACGCTTTCCCTACGAGCAGTACTTC. The chain couples TRBV20-1 to TRBJ2-7; D gene ambiguous. Per germline, CDR1 DFQATT and CDR2 SNEGSKA (reference sequence). This CDR3 region has 13 residues. V gave up 1 base and J gave up 2 bases, with 9 bases separating them.

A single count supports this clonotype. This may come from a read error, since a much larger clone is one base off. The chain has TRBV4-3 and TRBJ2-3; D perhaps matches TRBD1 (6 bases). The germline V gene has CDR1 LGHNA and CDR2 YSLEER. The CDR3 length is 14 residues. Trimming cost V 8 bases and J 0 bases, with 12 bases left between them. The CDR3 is CASGGGSSTDTQYF. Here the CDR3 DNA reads TGCGCCAGCGGGGGCGGCTCCAGCACAGATACGCAGTATTTT.

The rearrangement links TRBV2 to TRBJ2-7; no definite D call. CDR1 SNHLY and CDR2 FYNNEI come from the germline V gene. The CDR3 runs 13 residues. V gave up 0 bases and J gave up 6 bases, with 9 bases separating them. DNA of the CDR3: TGTGCCAGCAGTGAAGCGCAGTTGCCCGAGCAGTACGTC. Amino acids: CASSEAQLPEQYV.

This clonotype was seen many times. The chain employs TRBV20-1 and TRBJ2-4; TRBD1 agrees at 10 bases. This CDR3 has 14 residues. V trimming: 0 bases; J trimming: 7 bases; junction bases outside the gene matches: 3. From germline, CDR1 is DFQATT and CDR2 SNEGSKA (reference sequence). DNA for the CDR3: TGCAGTGCTAGAGATCAGGGACAGGGGAACATTCAGTACTTC. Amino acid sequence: CSARDQGQGNIQYF.

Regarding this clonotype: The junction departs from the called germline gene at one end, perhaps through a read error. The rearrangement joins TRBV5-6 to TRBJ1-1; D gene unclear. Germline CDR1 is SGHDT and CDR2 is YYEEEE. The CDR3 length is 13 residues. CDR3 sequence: CASSFILNTEALF. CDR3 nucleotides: TGTGCCAGCAGCTTCATACTGAACACTGAAGCTTTGTTT.

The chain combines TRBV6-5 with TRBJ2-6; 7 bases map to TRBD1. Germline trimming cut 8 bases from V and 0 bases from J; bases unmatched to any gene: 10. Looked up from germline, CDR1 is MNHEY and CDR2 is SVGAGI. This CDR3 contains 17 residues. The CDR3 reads CASLDRFKGSGANVLTF. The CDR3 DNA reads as TGTGCCAGCCTGGACAGGTTCAAAGGCTCTGGGGCCAACGTCCTGACTTTC.

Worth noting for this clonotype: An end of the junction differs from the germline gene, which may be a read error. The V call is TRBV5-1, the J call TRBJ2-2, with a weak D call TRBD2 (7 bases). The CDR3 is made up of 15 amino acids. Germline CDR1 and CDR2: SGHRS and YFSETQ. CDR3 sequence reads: CASSLEGGRTRELFF. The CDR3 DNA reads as TGCGCCAGCAGCTTGGAGGGGGGGCGCACCAGGGAGCTGTTTTTT.

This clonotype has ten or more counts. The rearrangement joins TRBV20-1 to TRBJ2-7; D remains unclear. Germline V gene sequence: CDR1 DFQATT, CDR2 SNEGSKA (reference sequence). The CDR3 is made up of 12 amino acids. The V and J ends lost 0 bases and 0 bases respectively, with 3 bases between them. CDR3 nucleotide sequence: TGCAGTGCTAGAGATACCTCCTACGAGCAGTACTTC. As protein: CSARDTSYEQYF.

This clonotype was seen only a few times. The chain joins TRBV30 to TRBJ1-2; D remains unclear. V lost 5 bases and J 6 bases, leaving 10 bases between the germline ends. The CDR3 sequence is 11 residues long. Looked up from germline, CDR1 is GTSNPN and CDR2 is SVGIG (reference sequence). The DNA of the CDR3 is TGTGCCTGGGGAGGGATCGATGGCTACACCTTC. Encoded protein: CAWGGIDGYTF.

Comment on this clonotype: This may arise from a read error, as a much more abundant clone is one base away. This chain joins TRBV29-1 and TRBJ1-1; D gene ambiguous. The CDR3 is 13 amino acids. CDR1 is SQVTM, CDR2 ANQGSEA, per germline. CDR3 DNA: TGCAGCGTTATATCGGGGATCGGCACTGAACCTTTCTTT. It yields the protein CSVISGIGTEPFF.